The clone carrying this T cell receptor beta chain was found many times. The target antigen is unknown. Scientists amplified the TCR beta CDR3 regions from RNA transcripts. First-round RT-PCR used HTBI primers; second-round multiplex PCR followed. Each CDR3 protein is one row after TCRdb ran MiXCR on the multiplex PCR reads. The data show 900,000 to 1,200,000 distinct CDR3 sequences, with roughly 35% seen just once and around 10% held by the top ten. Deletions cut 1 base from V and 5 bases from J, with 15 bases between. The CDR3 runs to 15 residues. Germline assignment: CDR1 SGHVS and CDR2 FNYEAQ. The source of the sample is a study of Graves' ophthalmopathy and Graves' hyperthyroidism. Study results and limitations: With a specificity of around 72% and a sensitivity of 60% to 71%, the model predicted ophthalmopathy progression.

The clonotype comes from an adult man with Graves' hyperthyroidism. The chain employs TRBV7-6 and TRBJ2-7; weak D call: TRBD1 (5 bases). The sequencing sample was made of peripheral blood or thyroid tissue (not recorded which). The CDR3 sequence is CASSLVAPPRDEQYF. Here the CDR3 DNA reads TGTGCCAGCAGCTTAGTGGCGCCCCCCAGGGACGAGCAGTACTTC. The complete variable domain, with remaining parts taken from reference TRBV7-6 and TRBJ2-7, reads GAGVSQSPRYKVTKRGQDVALRCDPISGHVSLYWYRQALGQGPEFLTYFNYEAQQDKSGLPNDRFSAERPEGSISTLTIQRTEQRDSAMYRCASSLVAPPRDEQYFGPGTRLTVT.